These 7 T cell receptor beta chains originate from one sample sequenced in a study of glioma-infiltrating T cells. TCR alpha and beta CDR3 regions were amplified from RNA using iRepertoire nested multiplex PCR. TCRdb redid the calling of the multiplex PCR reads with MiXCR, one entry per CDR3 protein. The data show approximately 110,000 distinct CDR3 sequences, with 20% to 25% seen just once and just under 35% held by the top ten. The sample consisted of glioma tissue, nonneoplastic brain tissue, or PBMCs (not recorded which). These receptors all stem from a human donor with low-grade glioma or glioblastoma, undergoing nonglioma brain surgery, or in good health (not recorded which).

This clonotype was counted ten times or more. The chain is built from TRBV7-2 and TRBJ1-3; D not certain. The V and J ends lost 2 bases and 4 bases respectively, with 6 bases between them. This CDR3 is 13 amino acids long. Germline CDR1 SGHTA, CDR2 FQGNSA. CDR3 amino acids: CASSLIPGNTIYF. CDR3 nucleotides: TGTGCCAGCAGCTTAATCCCGGGAAACACCATATATTTT.

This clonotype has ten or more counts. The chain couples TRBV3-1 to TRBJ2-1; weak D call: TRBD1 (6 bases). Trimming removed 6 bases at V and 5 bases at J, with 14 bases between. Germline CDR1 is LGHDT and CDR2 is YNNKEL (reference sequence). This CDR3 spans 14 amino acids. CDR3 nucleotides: TGTGCCAGCAGAGGGACAAAGCTCAACAATGAGCAGTTCTTC. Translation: CASRGTKLNNEQFF.

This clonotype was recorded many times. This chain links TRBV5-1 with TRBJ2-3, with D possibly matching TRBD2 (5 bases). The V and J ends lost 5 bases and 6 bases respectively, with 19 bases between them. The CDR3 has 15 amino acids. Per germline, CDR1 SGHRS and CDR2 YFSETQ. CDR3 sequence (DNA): TGCGCCAGCAGTTTACCGGGAAGCCGACGGGATACGCAGTATTTT. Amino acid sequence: CASSLPGSRRDTQYF.

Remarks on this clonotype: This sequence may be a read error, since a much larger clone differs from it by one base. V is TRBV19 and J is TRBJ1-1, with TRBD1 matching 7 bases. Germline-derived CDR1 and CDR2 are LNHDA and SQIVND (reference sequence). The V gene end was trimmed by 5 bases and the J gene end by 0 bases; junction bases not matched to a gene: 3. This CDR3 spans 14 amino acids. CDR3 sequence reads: CASSDDRVNTEAFF. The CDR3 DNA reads TGTGCCAGTAGTGACGACAGGGTGAACACTGAAGCTTTCTTT.

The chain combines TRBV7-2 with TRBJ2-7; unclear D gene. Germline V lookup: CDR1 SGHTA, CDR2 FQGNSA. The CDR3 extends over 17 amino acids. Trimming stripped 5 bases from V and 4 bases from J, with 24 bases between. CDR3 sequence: CASSLRSNPSTTYEQYF. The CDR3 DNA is TGTGCCAGCAGCCTCCGAAGCAACCCTTCAACCACGTACGAGCAGTACTTC.

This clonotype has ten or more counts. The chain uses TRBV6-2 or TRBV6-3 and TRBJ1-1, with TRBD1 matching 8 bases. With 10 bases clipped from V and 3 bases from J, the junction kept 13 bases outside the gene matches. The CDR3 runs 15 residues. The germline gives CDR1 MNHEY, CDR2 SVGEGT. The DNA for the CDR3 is TGTGCCACCCTTTCAGGGGGCTTTGGATACACTGAAGCTTTCTTT. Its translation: CATLSGGFGYTEAFF.

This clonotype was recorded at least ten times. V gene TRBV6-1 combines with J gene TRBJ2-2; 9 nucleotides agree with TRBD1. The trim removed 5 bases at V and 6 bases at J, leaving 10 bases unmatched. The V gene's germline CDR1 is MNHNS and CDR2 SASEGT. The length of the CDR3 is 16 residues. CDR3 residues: CASSPHRTGAAGELFF. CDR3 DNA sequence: TGTGCCAGCAGTCCCCACAGGACAGGGGCGGCCGGGGAGCTGTTTTTT.